The 7 T cell receptor beta chains below were found in one sample sequenced in a study of T cell responses to AZD1222 COVID-19 vaccine (dated by TCRdb to about 2021). Interpreted using the paper, the time point label stands for: baseline before first vaccination. The library was obtained by the immunoSEQ multiplex PCR assay. The table was pulled from immuneACCESS by TCRdb, which kept in-frame rearrangements only. Such tables lose some clones; where checked, under half of the loss comes from unresolved V genes, and the rest has no known cause. In all, the sample holds around 140,000 clones, and under 95% of those were seen once. Clones ranked in the top ten supply about 8.6% of the sample. Sequenced material: peripheral blood, taken on day 0 of AZD1222 vaccination. The source is an adult in good health.

The chain carries TRBV10-3 and TRBJ2-1; D ambiguous. The CDR3 length is 19 residues. The V end was cut by 2 bases, the J end by 2 bases, with 22 bases between. The V gene's germline CDR1 is ENHRY and CDR2 SYGVKD. This CDR3 is CAISETPFLGSHPYNEQFF. CDR3 in DNA: TGTGCCATCAGTGAGACCCCCTTTTTAGGCTCGCACCCCTACAATGAGCAGTTCTTC.

The table lists this clone with a count of one. For the CDR3, the DNA is TGTGCCAGCAGCTCAGCTTACGGGGGCGAGCAGTACTTC. This sequence encodes CASSSAYGGEQYF. V is TRBV21-1 and J is TRBJ2-7; whether TRBD2, the table's D call, matches the DNA was not checked. TRBV21-1 is termed a pseudogene. The CDR3 contains 13 residues.

The sample holds one count of this clone. The chain uses TRBV5-1 and TRBJ1-1; D is possibly TRBD1 (5 bases). Trimming removed 3 bases at V and 4 bases at J, with 13 bases between. The germline CDR1 and CDR2 sequences are SGHRS and YFSETQ. The CDR3 runs 14 residues. CDR3 nucleotides: TGCGCCAGCAGCTGGGATCTAGGGACCACTGAAGCTTTCTTT. Protein sequence: CASSWDLGTTEAFF.

There are a few counts of this clone. V gene TRBV30 combines with J gene TRBJ1-2; the match to TRBD1 covers 7 bases. V lost 4 bases to trimming and J lost 9 bases; unmatched junction nucleotides: 11. This CDR3 is 13 amino acids long. Per germline, CDR1 GTSNPN and CDR2 SVGIG (reference sequence). In nucleotides, the CDR3 is TGTGCCTGGAACCCCGTTAGGGGGCTACGCTACACCTTC. Its protein product is CAWNPVRGLRYTF.

The chain recombines TRBV5-1 with TRBJ2-5; D ambiguous. The CDR3 totals 14 residues. Trimming pared 0 bases from V and 0 bases from J, leaving 6 bases between. The V gene's germline CDR1 is SGHRS and CDR2 YFSETQ. The chain's CDR3 is CASSLGLNQETQYF. The DNA of the CDR3 is TGCGCCAGCAGCTTGGGGCTAAACCAAGAGACCCAGTACTTC.

Details on this clone: The DNA is omitted, as the CDR3 cannot be located on it reliably, and the CDR3 follows TCRdb's listing. The J gene is TRBJ1-6, the V gene TRBV6-5. The CDR3 sequence runs 15 residues, both termini included. Per germline, CDR1 MNHEY and CDR2 SVGAGI. CDR3 protein: CASKNFGEGPGPLHF.

The V and J genes are TRBV11-1 and TRBJ2-7, with D perhaps assigned TRBD1 or TRBD2 (6 bases each). The V and J ends lost 2 bases and 7 bases respectively, with 15 bases between them. Looked up from germline, CDR1 is SGHAT and CDR2 is FQDESV (reference sequence). The CDR3 sequence is 14 residues long. The CDR3 nucleotides are TGTGCCAGCAGCTTAAGGGACGGAGGGGGAGAGCAGTACTTC. It specifies CASSLRDGGGEQYF.